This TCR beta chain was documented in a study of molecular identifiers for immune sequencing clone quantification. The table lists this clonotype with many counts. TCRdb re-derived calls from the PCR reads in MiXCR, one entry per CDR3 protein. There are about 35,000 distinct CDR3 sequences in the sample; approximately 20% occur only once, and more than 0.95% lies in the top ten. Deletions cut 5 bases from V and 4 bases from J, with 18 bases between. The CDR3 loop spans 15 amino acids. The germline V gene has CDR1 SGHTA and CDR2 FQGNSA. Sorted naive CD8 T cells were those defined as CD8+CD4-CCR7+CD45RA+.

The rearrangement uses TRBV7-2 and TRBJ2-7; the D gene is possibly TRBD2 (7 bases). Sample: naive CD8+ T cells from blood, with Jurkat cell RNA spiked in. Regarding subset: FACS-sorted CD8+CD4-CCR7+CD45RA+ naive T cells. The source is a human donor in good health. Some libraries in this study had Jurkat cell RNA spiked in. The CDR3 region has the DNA TGTGCCAGCAGCCCGGGGAGGGGGAGCCGATACGAGCAGTACTTC. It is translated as CASSPGRGSRYEQYF.